The 14 T cell receptor beta chains presented below share a single source sample, sequenced in a study of shared clonotypes between healthy human individuals. Using immunoSEQ multiplex PCR, the repertoire was profiled, and TCRdb retains in-frame clones only, with some absent. This sample has roughly 1,000,000 clones, with around 78% found just once. The sequencing sample was made of memory CD4+ T cells from PBMCs. The subset is: CD45RA-negative fraction. The receptors shown here come from a young man in good health. Some clones in this sample may be carry-over from other donors' samples.

The rearrangement links TRBV20-1 to TRBJ1-2; the D is unclear. Trimming shortened V by 6 bases and J by 9 bases, and 11 bases separated the two germline ends. Germline V gives CDR1 DFQATT, CDR2 SNEGSKA (reference sequence). This CDR3 spans 10 amino acids. CDR3 sequence: CSAEAESYTF. DNA of the CDR3: TGCAGTGCAGAGGCGGAGAGCTACACCTTC.

This clone was observed many times. At the DNA level, this CDR3 is encoded by other sequences in the same sample as well. The V call is TRBV7-8, the J call TRBJ2-6; D is unclear. Germline V gene data show CDR1 as SGHVS and CDR2 as FQNEAQ. The CDR3 loop spans 14 amino acids. Trimming left V 1 base short and J 2 bases short, with 3 bases between. In DNA form, the CDR3 reads TGTGCCAGCAGCTTAGACACTGGGGCCAACGTCCTGACTTTC. Translated: CASSLDTGANVLTF.

This clone appeared many times. The chain couples TRBV18 to TRBJ1-5, with D maybe TRBD1 (6 bases). V dropped 5 bases and J dropped 11 bases, with 19 bases sitting between them. Per germline, CDR1 KGHSH and CDR2 LQKENI. The CDR3 length is 14 residues. This CDR3 reads CASSDRTSGIAQHF. CDR3 in DNA: TGTGCCAGCTCAGACAGGACCTCGGGGATCGCCCAGCATTTT.

The rearrangement joins TRBV5-1 to TRBJ1-2; D uncertain. Trimming stripped 1 base from V and 8 bases from J, with 21 bases between. CDR3 length: 16 residues. Germline CDR1 SGHRS, CDR2 YFSETQ. The CDR3 bases are TGCGCCAGCAGCTTGTCTGGGAGTGGAATACTATGGGGCTACACCTTC. This encodes CASSLSGSGILWGYTF.

The genes are TRBV10-3 and TRBJ1-5; tentatively, D is TRBD1 (5 bases). The CDR3 extends over 12 amino acids. Germline CDR1 ENHRY, CDR2 SYGVKD. Deletions cut 11 bases from V and 2 bases from J, with 10 bases between. In nucleotides, the CDR3 is TGTGCCGGGGGGTCTGGCAATCAGCCCCAGCATTTT. Protein sequence: CAGGSGNQPQHF.

This clone was recorded many times. The chain combines TRBV5-4 with TRBJ2-2; 11 bases match TRBD1. With 4 bases clipped from V and 3 bases from J, the junction kept 5 bases outside the gene matches. The CDR3 sequence is 16 residues long. CDR1 and CDR2 (germline): SGHNT, YYREEE (reference sequence). CDR3 nucleotide sequence: TGTGCCAGCAGCGGTTGGGACAGGGGGGACACCGGGGAGCTGTTTTTT. Translated: CASSGWDRGDTGELFF.

The chain carries TRBV10-1 and TRBJ2-3, with 9 bases fitting TRBD2. This CDR3 contains 17 residues. CDR1 WNHNN and CDR2 SYGVQD come from the germline V gene (reference sequence). V gave up 0 bases and J gave up 1 base; unmatched junction bases: 5. Written as DNA, the CDR3 is TGCGCCAGCAGTGAGTCCCCCAGGACTAGCGGCACAGATACGCAGTATTTT. It codes for CASSESPRTSGTDTQYF.

The genes are TRBV19 and TRBJ2-7, with 10 nucleotides matching TRBD1. The trim removed 4 bases at V and 3 bases at J, leaving 6 bases unmatched. The CDR3 length is 15 residues. The V gene's germline CDR1 is LNHDA and CDR2 SQIVND (reference sequence). CDR3 DNA sequence: TGTGCCAGTAGTACCCGGACAGGGGGAAACTACGAGCAGTACTTC. Its protein is CASSTRTGGNYEQYF. Filled out from reference TRBV19 and TRBJ2-7, the complete variable domain reads DGGITQSPKYLFRKEGQNVTLSCEQNLNHDAMYWYRQDPGQGLRLIYYSQIVNDFQKGDIAEGYSVSREKKESFPLTVTSAQKNPTAFYLCASSTRTGGNYEQYFGPGTRLTVT.

The genes are TRBV27 and TRBJ2-7; 8 positions match TRBD2. Germline V gene sequence: CDR1 MNHEY, CDR2 SMNVEV (reference sequence). Unmatched junction bases numbered 9, after V lost 5 bases and J lost 0 bases. The CDR3 is 16 residues long. Written as DNA, the CDR3 is TGTGCCAGCAGTGCGTCTAGCGGGTCCAGCTCCTACGAGCAGTACTTC. Protein: CASSASSGSSSYEQYF.

The chain couples TRBV2 to TRBJ2-2; D is unclear. The germline V and J ends were trimmed by 5 bases and 1 base, with 5 bases remaining between them. The CDR3 totals 13 residues. The germline gives CDR1 SNHLY, CDR2 FYNNEI. DNA of the CDR3: TGTGCCAGCAGTCCCGGGAACACCGGGGAGCTGTTTTTT. Protein sequence: CASSPGNTGELFF.

This clone was seen only a few times. The chain links TRBV15 to TRBJ1-4, with D possibly being TRBD1 (5 bases). Trimming cost V 3 bases and J 5 bases, with 22 bases left between them. CDR1 and CDR2 from the germline V gene are LNHNV and YYDKDF (reference sequence). The CDR3 contains 18 residues. The CDR3, as DNA: TGTGCCACCAGCAGGGACCCGAGGCGCACAGGCTCAAATGAAAAACTGTTTTTT. It is translated as CATSRDPRRTGSNEKLFF. The full variable domain, in which reference TRBV15 and TRBJ1-4 provide the parts outside the CDR3, is DAMVIQNPRYQVTQFGKPVTLSCSQTLNHNVMYWYQQKSSQAPKLLFHYYDKDFNNEADTPDNFQSRRPNTSFCFLDIRSPGLGDTAMYLCATSRDPRRTGSNEKLFFGSGTQLSVL.

V is TRBV28 and J is TRBJ2-1; 8 bases are a match to TRBD2. Unmatched junction bases numbered 8, after V lost 5 bases and J lost 8 bases. Germline V gene lookup returns CDR1 MDHEN and CDR2 SYDVKM. This CDR3 has 14 amino acids. The chain's CDR3 is CASSAGGSSHEQFF. CDR3 coding DNA: TGTGCCAGCAGTGCGGGAGGTTCGTCCCATGAGCAGTTCTTC.

J is TRBJ2-5 and V is TRBV4-2, with TRBD2 matching over 12 bases. CDR3 length equals 15 residues. The V and J ends lost 0 bases and 4 bases, in that order; junction bases with no gene match: 0. CDR1 is LGHNA, CDR2 YNFKEQ, per germline. The CDR3 spells CASSQEGLAGETQYF. In nucleotides, the CDR3 is TGTGCCAGCAGCCAAGAGGGACTAGCGGGAGAGACCCAGTACTTC.

With respect to this clone: Additional DNA sequences in this sample encode the identical CDR3. The rearrangement uses TRBV9 and TRBJ2-3; D ambiguous. CDR3 size: 13 residues. With 1 base removed from V and 2 bases from J, the gap between germline ends came to 5 bases. Per the germline V gene, CDR1 is SGDLS and CDR2 is YYNGEE. CDR3 nucleotides: TGTGCCAGCAGCGTAACTAACACAGATACGCAGTATTTT. Translated, it gives CASSVTNTDTQYF.